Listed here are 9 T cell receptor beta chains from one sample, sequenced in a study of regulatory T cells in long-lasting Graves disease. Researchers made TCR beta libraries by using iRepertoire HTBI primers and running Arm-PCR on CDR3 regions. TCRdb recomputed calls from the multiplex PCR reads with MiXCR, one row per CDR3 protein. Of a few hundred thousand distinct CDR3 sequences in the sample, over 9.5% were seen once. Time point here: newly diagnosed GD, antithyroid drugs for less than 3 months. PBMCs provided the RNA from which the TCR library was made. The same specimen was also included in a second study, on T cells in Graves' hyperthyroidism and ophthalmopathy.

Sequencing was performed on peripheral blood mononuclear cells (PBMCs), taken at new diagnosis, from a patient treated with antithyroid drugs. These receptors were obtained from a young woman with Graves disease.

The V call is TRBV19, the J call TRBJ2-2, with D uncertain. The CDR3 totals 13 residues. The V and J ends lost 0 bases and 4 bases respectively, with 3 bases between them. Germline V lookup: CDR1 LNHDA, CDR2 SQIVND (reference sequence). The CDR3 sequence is CASSIEVTGELFF. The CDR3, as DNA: TGTGCCAGTAGTATAGAGGTCACCGGGGAGCTGTTTTTT. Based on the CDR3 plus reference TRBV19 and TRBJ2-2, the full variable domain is DGGITQSPKYLFRKEGQNVTLSCEQNLNHDAMYWYRQDPGQGLRLIYYSQIVNDFQKGDIAEGYSVSREKKESFPLTVTSAQKNPTAFYLCASSIEVTGELFFGEGSRLTVL.

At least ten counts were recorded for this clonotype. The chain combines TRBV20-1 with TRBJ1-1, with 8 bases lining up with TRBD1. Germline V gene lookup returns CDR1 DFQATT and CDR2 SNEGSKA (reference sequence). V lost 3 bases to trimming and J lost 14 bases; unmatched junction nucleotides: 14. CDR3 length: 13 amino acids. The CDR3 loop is CSASENGDRTYFF. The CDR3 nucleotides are TGCAGTGCTAGCGAGAACGGGGACAGGACTTACTTCTTT.

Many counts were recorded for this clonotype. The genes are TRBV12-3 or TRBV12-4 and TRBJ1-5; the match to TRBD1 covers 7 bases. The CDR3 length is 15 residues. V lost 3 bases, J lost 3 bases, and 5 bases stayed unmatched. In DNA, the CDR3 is TGTGCCAGCAGTTTTGATGGGACAGACAATCAGCCCCAGCATTTT. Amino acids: CASSFDGTDNQPQHF.

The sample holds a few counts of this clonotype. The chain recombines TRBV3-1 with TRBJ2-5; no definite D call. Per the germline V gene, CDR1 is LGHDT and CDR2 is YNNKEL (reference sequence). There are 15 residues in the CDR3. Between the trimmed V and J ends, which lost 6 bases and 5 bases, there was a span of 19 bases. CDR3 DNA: TGTGCCAGCAGGAAAGGGCTGACAAAAGAGGAGACCCAGTACTTC. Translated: CASRKGLTKEETQYF.

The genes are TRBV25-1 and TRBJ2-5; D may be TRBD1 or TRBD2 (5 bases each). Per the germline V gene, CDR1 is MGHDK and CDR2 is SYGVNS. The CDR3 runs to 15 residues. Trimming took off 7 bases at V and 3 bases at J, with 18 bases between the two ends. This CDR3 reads CASTPGLGVKETQYF. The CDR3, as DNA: TGTGCCAGCACCCCAGGGTTGGGGGTAAAAGAGACCCAGTACTTC. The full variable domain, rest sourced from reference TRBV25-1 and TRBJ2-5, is EADIYQTPRYLVIGTGKKITLECSQTMGHDKMYWYQQDPGMELHLIHYSYGVNSTEKGDLSSESTVSRIRTEHFPLTLESARPSHTSQYLCASTPGLGVKETQYFGPGTRLLVL.

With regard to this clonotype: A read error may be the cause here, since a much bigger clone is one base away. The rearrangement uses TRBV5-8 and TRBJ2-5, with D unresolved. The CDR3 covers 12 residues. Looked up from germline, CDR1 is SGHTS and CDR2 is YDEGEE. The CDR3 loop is CASSWLQETEYF. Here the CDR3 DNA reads TGTGCCAGCAGCTGGCTCCAAGAGACCGAGTACTTC.

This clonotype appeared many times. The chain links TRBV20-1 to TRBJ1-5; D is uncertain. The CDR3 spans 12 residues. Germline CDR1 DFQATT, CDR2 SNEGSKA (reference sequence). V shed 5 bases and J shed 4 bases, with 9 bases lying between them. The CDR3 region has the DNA TGCAGTGCTCCTAGACCTAATCAGCCCCAGCATTTT. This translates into CSAPRPNQPQHF.

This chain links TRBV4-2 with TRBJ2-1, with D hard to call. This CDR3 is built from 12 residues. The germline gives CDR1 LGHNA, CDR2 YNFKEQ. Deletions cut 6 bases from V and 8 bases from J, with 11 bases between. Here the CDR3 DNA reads TGTGCCAGCAGTTTAACAAGCCATGAGCAGTTCTTC. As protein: CASSLTSHEQFF.

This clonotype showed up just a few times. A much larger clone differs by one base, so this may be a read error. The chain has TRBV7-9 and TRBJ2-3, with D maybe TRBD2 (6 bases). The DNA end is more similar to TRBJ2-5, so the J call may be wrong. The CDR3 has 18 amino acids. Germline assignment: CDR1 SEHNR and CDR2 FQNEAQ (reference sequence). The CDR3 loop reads CASSSPVIGGGFSETQYF. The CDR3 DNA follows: TGTGCCAGCAGCTCCCCCGTCATCGGAGGAGGGTTTTCAGAGACCCAGTACTTC.